This T cell receptor (beta chain) stems from a study of blood T cell repertoires in COVID-19. Here immunoSEQ multiplex PCR was the method, and the copy in TCRdb shows in-frame clones only, minus some. The repertoire has roughly 230,000 clones, roughly 85% of them found once; the top ten carry approximately 5%. Enrollment of patients from Seattle took place during active infection, with longitudinal follow-up. The germline CDR1 and CDR2 sequences are SGDLS and YYNGEE. CDR3 length: 14 residues. V was pared by 3 bases and J by 4 bases, with 12 bases between. The TCR comes from a man aged 45-60 years with COVID-19, enrolled during active disease. The V call is TRBV9, the J call TRBJ2-3; possible D gene TRBD1, 5 bases. The sample consisted of peripheral blood. The CDR3 DNA follows: TGTGCCAGCAGCGGACGGCAGGGTCCAGATACGCAGTATTTT. Translation gives CASSGRQGPDTQYF.